The clone carrying this TCR beta chain was counted a few times. Its antigen is as yet unknown. Trimming took 8 bases from V and 3 from J; bases not matched to a gene: 3. The CDR3 has 12 residues. Germline assignment: CDR1 SGHTA and CDR2 FQGTGA. The record originates from a study of T cell responses to AZD1222 COVID-19 vaccine. The overall study: Second doses that came at about 4 or about 12 weeks were put together.

General study findings and limits: The sample set comprised mostly white British donors with more females, and clonal diversity was possibly underestimated.

TCRdb's table, derived via immunoSEQ multiplex PCR, lists solely in-frame clones and lacks some. Seen here are 130,000 or so clones, roughly 90% observed once, and the top ten hold 0.85% to 1.3%. This TCR was sampled from an adult in good health. The sample in question was peripheral blood, obtained on day 0 of AZD1222 vaccination. The gene calls are TRBV7-3 and TRBJ1-1, with 7 bases aligning to TRBD1. CDR3 in amino acids: CASGQADTEAFF. In DNA form, the CDR3 reads TGTGCCAGCGGACAGGCAGACACTGAAGCTTTCTTT.